Following are 5 T cell receptor beta chains from one sample sequenced in a study of T cells in Graves' hyperthyroidism and ophthalmopathy (dated by TCRdb to about 2019). The library was made by multiplex PCR. TCRdb records Illumina HiSeq 2000 as the sequencer. The TCR beta CDR3 regions were amplified from the RNA transcripts. The first round of RT-PCR for the TCR CDR3 was performed with the HTBI primer set and the Qiagen OneStep RT-PCR kit. The public reads were reanalyzed by TCRdb: fastp trimming at Q25, MiXCR alignment, in-frame beta chains only. Merged by CDR3 protein, the rows form single entries marked with the most common genes and DNA. This sample lists a few hundred thousand distinct CDR3 sequences; approximately 13% were detected once. The ten largest clones add up to around 32% of the sample. The specimen sequenced was blood. Receptors originate from a woman between 35 and 50 years old with Graves' ophthalmopathy.

This clonotype was seen many times. The V gene is TRBV20-1, the J gene TRBJ2-7; 8 bases match TRBD1. The CDR3 loop spans 13 amino acids. V shed 4 bases and J 2 bases; nucleotides not matched to a gene: 4. Germline CDR1 reads DFQATT; CDR2 reads SNEGSKA (reference sequence). In DNA form, the CDR3 reads TGCAGTGCTACCGGGACAGGACCCTACGAGCAGTACTTC. Amino acid sequence: CSATGTGPYEQYF.

The genes are TRBV27 and TRBJ1-2; 8 nucleotides agree with TRBD1. There are 14 residues in the CDR3. Unmatched junction bases numbered 11, after V lost 6 bases and J lost 8 bases. Germline loops: CDR1 MNHEY, CDR2 SMNVEV (reference sequence). CDR3 nucleotides: TGTGCCAGCAGACCGGGACAGGTCCCTTGGGGCTACACCTTC. This translates into CASRPGQVPWGYTF.

This clonotype was seen only a few times. V gene TRBV11-2 combines with J gene TRBJ2-7; D not resolved. The CDR3 runs to 13 residues. CDR1 is SGHAT and CDR2 is FQNNGV in the germline V gene. Trimming removed 5 bases from V and 5 bases from J, with 13 bases in between. In nucleotides, the CDR3 is TGTGCCAGCAGCGTAAGACCGATCGACGAGCAGTACTTC. Residues: CASSVRPIDEQYF.

The table lists this clonotype with many counts. The genes are TRBV6-2 or TRBV6-3 and TRBJ1-2; TRBD1 matches at 7 bases. The CDR3 covers 16 residues. Germline values: CDR1 MNHEY, CDR2 SVGEGT. With V trimmed by 5 bases and J by 5 bases, 14 bases remained unmatched. The CDR3 loop is CASSPPGQRVSYGYTF. The CDR3 DNA reads TGTGCCAGCAGTCCACCGGGACAGAGAGTCTCATATGGCTACACCTTC.

This clonotype occurred many times. The chain links TRBV12-5 to TRBJ1-6; the D is unclear. Trimming removed 1 base at V and 10 bases at J, with 11 bases between. There are 14 residues in the CDR3. CDR1 and CDR2 from the germline V gene are LGHNT and FRNRAP. CDR3 protein: CASGLALSGSPLHF. Here the CDR3 DNA reads TGTGCTAGTGGTTTGGCCTTGAGCGGGTCACCCCTCCACTTT. The full variable domain, with the rest looked up from reference TRBV12-5 and TRBJ1-6, is DARVTQTPRHKVTEMGQEVTMRCQPILGHNTVFWYRQTMMQGLELLAYFRNRAPLDDSGMPKDRFSAEMPDATLATLKIQPSEPRDSAVYFCASGLALSGSPLHFGNGTRLTVT.